Listed below are T cell receptor beta chains from one sample, sequenced in a study of T-cell reconstitution after alpha-beta-depleted transplantation in children. TCRdb redid the calling of the PCR reads with MiXCR, one entry per CDR3 protein. This table has 250,000 or so distinct CDR3 sequences, under 9.5% appearing once. This specimen was PBMCs, mostly from graft donor cells, taken 180 days after TCRalphabeta/CD19-depleted stem cell transplant. Receptor source: a male patient under 18 who had a stem cell transplant for acute lymphoblastic leukemia, so the T cells may come from the graft donor. The CDR3 runs from the conserved cysteine through the conserved F or W. Only part of the rows carry a size: once, few, many, or a class if the clone is expanded.

CDR3aa: CASSLTSLSGANVLTF
j_gene: TRBJ2-6
v_gene: TRBV5-5
abundance: many

CDR3aa: CASSEAGQSNQPQHF
j_gene: TRBJ1-5
v_gene: TRBV6-1
abundance: many

CDR3aa: CASTNMKGWTEAFF
j_gene: TRBJ1-1
v_gene: TRBV21-1
abundance: few

CDR3aa: CASSLPGQPQHF
j_gene: TRBJ1-5
v_gene: TRBV7-9
abundance: many

CDR3aa: CSARDWTGTKGSYNEQFF
j_gene: TRBJ2-1
v_gene: TRBV20-1
abundance: many

CDR3aa: CASSASGSRQETQYF
j_gene: TRBJ2-5
v_gene: TRBV9
abundance: many

CDR3aa: CASSARSNQPQHF
j_gene: TRBJ1-5
v_gene: TRBV2
abundance: many

CDR3aa: CASSFPVGTAYTEAFF
j_gene: TRBJ1-1
v_gene: TRBV7-9
abundance: many

CDR3aa: CASSQGGIYEQYF
j_gene: TRBJ2-7
v_gene: TRBV7-9
abundance: many

CDR3aa: CASSPTSGAYNEQFF
j_gene: TRBJ2-1
v_gene: TRBV18
abundance: many

CDR3aa: CASSPRQGWGGYTF
j_gene: TRBJ1-2
v_gene: TRBV7-9
abundance: many

CDR3aa: CASSLAGGGEADTQYF
j_gene: TRBJ2-3
v_gene: TRBV28
abundance: .

CDR3aa: CSVEQMGVGYGYTF
j_gene: TRBJ1-2
v_gene: TRBV29-1
abundance: many

CDR3aa: CSAQYHSGNTIYF
j_gene: TRBJ1-3
v_gene: TRBV20-1
abundance: many

CDR3aa: CASSHRTEGPQHF
j_gene: TRBJ1-5
v_gene: TRBV3-1
abundance: many

CDR3aa: CATSDNSGSVGETQYF
j_gene: TRBJ2-5
v_gene: TRBV24-1
abundance: .

CDR3aa: CASSLRDRATGELFF
j_gene: TRBJ2-2
v_gene: TRBV27
abundance: many

CDR3aa: CASSVRDPYNEQFF
j_gene: TRBJ2-1
v_gene: TRBV6-6
abundance: many

CDR3aa: CASSHISRMNTEAFF
j_gene: TRBJ1-1
v_gene: TRBV3-1
abundance: many

CDR3aa: CASKAERGNTEAFF
j_gene: TRBJ1-1
v_gene: TRBV5-8
abundance: many

CDR3aa: CASSFPHGSSYNSPLHF
j_gene: TRBJ1-6
v_gene: TRBV7-2
abundance: many

CDR3aa: CASSVSGQNYGYTF
j_gene: TRBJ1-2
v_gene: TRBV5-1
abundance: many

CDR3aa: CASDRGFHGELFF
j_gene: TRBJ2-2
v_gene: TRBV28
abundance: many

CDR3aa: CASSLGKLTEETQYF
j_gene: TRBJ2-5
v_gene: TRBV7-6
abundance: many

CDR3aa: CASSTTGTSGAAANVLTF
j_gene: TRBJ2-6
v_gene: TRBV18
abundance: few

CDR3aa: CASSLREGQGEKLFF
j_gene: TRBJ1-4
v_gene: TRBV12-3/TRBV12-4
abundance: many

CDR3aa: CASSRARGDEQFF
j_gene: TRBJ2-1
v_gene: TRBV5-1
abundance: .

CDR3aa: CASMWGGTSYEQYF
j_gene: TRBJ2-7
v_gene: TRBV2
abundance: few

CDR3aa: CASSLGRTSGFYNEQFF
j_gene: TRBJ2-1
v_gene: TRBV7-8
abundance: many

CDR3aa: CSATGTNEKLFF
j_gene: TRBJ1-4
v_gene: TRBV20-1
abundance: many

CDR3aa: CASSSAGSSYNEQFF
j_gene: TRBJ2-1
v_gene: TRBV7-9
abundance: few

CDR3aa: CSARRDRGYETQYF
j_gene: TRBJ2-5
v_gene: TRBV20-1
abundance: many

CDR3aa: CASSQELGVPDVYEQYF
j_gene: TRBJ2-7
v_gene: TRBV4-2
abundance: many

CDR3aa: CASSQESGSGANVLTF
j_gene: TRBJ2-6
v_gene: TRBV3-1
abundance: few

CDR3aa: CASSLGGGRGDTQYF
j_gene: TRBJ2-3
v_gene: TRBV11-2
abundance: many

CDR3aa: CASSAGLYNSPLHF
j_gene: TRBJ1-6
v_gene: TRBV7-3
abundance: many

CDR3aa: CASSLLGGGDTQYF
j_gene: TRBJ2-3
v_gene: TRBV7-9
abundance: many

CDR3aa: CASSFGRIREAFF
j_gene: TRBJ1-1
v_gene: TRBV12-3/TRBV12-4
abundance: .

CDR3aa: CASSYSRTQETQYF
j_gene: TRBJ2-5
v_gene: TRBV6-2/TRBV6-3
abundance: many

CDR3aa: CASSEAWEGGGYTF
j_gene: TRBJ1-2
v_gene: TRBV6-1
abundance: .

CDR3aa: CASSVDFTTQYF
j_gene: TRBJ2-3
v_gene: TRBV9
abundance: few

CDR3aa: CASSRSSYEQYF
j_gene: TRBJ2-7
v_gene: TRBV12-3/TRBV12-4
abundance: many

CDR3aa: CASVGYSNQPQHF
j_gene: TRBJ1-5
v_gene: TRBV21-1
abundance: many

CDR3aa: CASSPRGGQGNGYTF
j_gene: TRBJ1-2
v_gene: TRBV9
abundance: many

CDR3aa: CASSLASLTIIHTQETQYF
j_gene: TRBJ2-5
v_gene: TRBV11-1
abundance: many

CDR3aa: CAISRQGALPSSGANVLTF
j_gene: TRBJ2-6
v_gene: TRBV10-3
abundance: many

CDR3aa: CASSQSISGGGYPNEKLFF
j_gene: TRBJ1-4
v_gene: TRBV23-1
abundance: many

CDR3aa: CASSSQGAVAGANVLTF
j_gene: TRBJ2-6
v_gene: TRBV5-1
abundance: few

CDR3aa: CASSLGLGQGADTQYF
j_gene: TRBJ2-3
v_gene: TRBV7-8
abundance: many

CDR3aa: CATSTADPAGNIQYF
j_gene: TRBJ2-4
v_gene: TRBV15
abundance: many

CDR3aa: CASSEPGPPLAQHF
j_gene: TRBJ1-5
v_gene: TRBV6-2/TRBV6-3
abundance: once

CDR3aa: CASGAGDVGTQYF
j_gene: TRBJ2-5
v_gene: TRBV28
abundance: many

CDR3aa: CASSQEDRVEETQYF
j_gene: TRBJ2-5
v_gene: TRBV14
abundance: many

CDR3aa: CASSPHTRGADTQYF
j_gene: TRBJ2-3
v_gene: TRBV7-2
abundance: .

CDR3aa: CASSHGIGQGAGELFF
j_gene: TRBJ2-2
v_gene: TRBV7-2
abundance: many